The rows below give T cell receptor beta chains drawn from one sample of a study of cytomegalovirus exposure and HLA in healthy donors. Sequencing used immunoSEQ multiplex PCR; TCRdb keeps in-frame clones, though not all of them. The table lists around 160,000 clones, about four fifths of them singletons. The sequenced sample was PBMCs. These receptors originate from a male donor in good health and CMV-seropositive. Each CDR3 is given with its conserved first and last residue. D genes are given only for firm matches. Clone sizes are given selectively: once, few, many, or a class where the clone is expanded.

j_call d_call clone_size v_call cdr3_nt cdr3_aa
TRBJ1-1 TRBD1 . TRBV7-2 TGTGCCAGCAGCTTAAAAAGGCCAGGACAGGGCGGCACTGAAGCTTTCTTT CASSLKRPGQGGTEAFF
TRBJ2-7 . . TRBV19 TGTGCCAGTAGTATAGATCGGGTCGGCCCCAAAGCATTC CASSIDRVGPKAF
TRBJ2-5 . . TRBV18 TGTGCCAGCTCAAGTCCTGTTGTGAAAGGAGAAGAGACCCAGTACTTC CASSSPVVKGEETQYF
TRBJ2-3 TRBD2 . TRBV5-4 TGTGCCAGCAGCTTGGGGGGAGCGGGATCAGATACGCAGTATTTT CASSLGGAGSDTQYF
TRBJ2-7 . . TRBV11-3 TGTGCCAGCAGCTATCGCTTCGGACAGACCTACGAGCAGTACTTC CASSYRFGQTYEQYF
TRBJ2-5 TRBD1 . TRBV18 TGTGCCAGCTCACAGGGACAGGGGATGGAGACCCAGTACTTC CASSQGQGMETQYF
TRBJ2-7 . once TRBV7-2 TGTGCCAGCAGCGCGGGGCTCTCCGAGCAGTACTTC CASSAGLSEQYF
TRBJ2-3 . . TRBV28 TGTGCCAGCAGTTTGATTAGCGTCCTGGGCACAGATACGCAGTATTTT CASSLISVLGTDTQYF
TRBJ1-2 TRBD1 . TRBV9 TGTGCCAGCAGCGTAGGACAGGGCCCCACTTATGGCTACACCTTC CASSVGQGPTYGYTF
TRBJ1-1 TRBD1 once TRBV2 TGTGCCAGGACAGGGGGTACGGGTTTTCGTGGCACTGAAGCTTTCTTT CARTGGTGFRGTEAFF
TRBJ2-1 TRBD2 . TRBV5-5 TGTGCCAGCAGCGGTAGCGGGGGGGCCCACAATGAGCAGTTCTTC CASSGSGGAHNEQFF
TRBJ1-6 . . TRBV10-3 TGTGCCATCAGCCTCGACAGATATAATTCACCCCTCCACTTT CAISLDRYNSPLHF
TRBJ2-4 TRBD2 once TRBV4-3 TGCGCCAGCAGCCAAAACAAACTAGCGGGAGACCCTCAGTACTTC CASSQNKLAGDPQYF
TRBJ2-3 . . TRBV6-1 TGTGCCAGCAGTCCTAGTCTCGCAGATACGCAGTATTTT CASSPSLADTQYF
TRBJ1-2 . . TRBV18 TGTGCCAGCTCACCAGCTTCTCACAGCCTACTCTATGGCTACACCTTC CASSPASHSLLYGYTF
TRBJ2-2 TRBD2 . TRBV7-8 TGTGCCAGCAGCTTAAGAGATAGCGGGCGACTTACTAACACCGGGGAGCTGTTTTTT CASSLRDSGRLTNTGELFF
TRBJ1-2 . . TRBV7-9 TGTTCCAGCAGTCCAGGAGGGCTGGTTGAGGGCTACACCTTC CSSSPGGLVEGYTF
TRBJ1-2 . . TRBV28 TGTGCCAGCATCGTAACAGGGAGCTATGGCTACACCTTC CASIVTGSYGYTF
TRBJ1-1 . . TRBV6-5 TGTGCCAGCAGACCCCCCGGGGGGCAGAACACTGAAGCTTTCTTT CASRPPGGQNTEAFF
TRBJ2-3 TRBD2 . TRBV6-4 TGTGCCAGCAGTGATCAGAGCGGGGGCAGCACAGATACGCAGTATTTT CASSDQSGGSTDTQYF
TRBJ1-2 TRBD1 . TRBV7-9 TGTGCCAGCAGCTCTGGGACAGGGGAAAACTATGGCTACACCTTC CASSSGTGENYGYTF
TRBJ2-1 TRBD2 . TRBV28 TGTGCCAGCAGCGGACTAGCGGGAGCCTATGAGCAGTTCTTC CASSGLAGAYEQFF
TRBJ1-4 TRBD1 . TRBV7-9 TGTGCCAGCAGCGCTATACAGGGGGCGGACGAAAAACTGTTTTTT CASSAIQGADEKLFF
TRBJ2-1 . . TRBV5-1 TGCGCCAGCAGCTTCGACAGAACTACCTACAATGAGCAGTTCTTC CASSFDRTTYNEQFF
TRBJ1-1 . . TRBV15 TGTGCCACCAGCAGAGATCGGGGGGGAGCTTTCTTT CATSRDRGGAFF